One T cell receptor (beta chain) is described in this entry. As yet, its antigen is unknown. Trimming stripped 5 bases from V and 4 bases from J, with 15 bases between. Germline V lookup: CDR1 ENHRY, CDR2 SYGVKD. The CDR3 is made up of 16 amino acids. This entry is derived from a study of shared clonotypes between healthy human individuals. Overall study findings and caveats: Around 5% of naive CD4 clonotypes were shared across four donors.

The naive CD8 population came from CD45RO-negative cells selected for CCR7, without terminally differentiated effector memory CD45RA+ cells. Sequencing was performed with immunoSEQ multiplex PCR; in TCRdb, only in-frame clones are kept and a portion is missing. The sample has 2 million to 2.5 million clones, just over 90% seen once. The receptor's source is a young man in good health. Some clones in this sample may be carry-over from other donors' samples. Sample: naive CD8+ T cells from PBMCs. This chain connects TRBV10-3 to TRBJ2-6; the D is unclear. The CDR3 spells CAISFRSQAGANVLTF. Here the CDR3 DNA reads TGTGCCATCAGTTTTCGCTCCCAGGCAGGGGCCAACGTCCTGACTTTC.